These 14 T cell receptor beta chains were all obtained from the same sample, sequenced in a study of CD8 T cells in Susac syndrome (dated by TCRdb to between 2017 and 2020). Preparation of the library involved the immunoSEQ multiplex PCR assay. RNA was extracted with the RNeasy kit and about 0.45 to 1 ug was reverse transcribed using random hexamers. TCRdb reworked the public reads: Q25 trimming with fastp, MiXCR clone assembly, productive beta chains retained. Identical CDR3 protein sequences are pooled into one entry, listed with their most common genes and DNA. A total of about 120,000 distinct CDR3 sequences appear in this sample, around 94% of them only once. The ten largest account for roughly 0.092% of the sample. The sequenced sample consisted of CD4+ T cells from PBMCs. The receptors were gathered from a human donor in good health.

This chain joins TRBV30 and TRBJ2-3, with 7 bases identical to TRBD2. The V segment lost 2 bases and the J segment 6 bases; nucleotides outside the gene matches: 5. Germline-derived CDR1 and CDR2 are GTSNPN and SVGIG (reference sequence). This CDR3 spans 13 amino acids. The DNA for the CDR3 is TGTGCCTGGAGTATAGGGACTAAGGATACGCAGTATTTT. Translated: CAWSIGTKDTQYF.

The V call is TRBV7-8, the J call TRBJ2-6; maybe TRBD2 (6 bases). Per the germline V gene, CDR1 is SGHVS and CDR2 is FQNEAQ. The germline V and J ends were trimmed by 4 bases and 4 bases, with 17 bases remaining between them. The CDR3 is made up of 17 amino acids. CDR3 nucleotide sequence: TGTGCCAGCAGCTCGGCGGCGGGAAGGCCCGGGGCCAACGTCCTGACTTTC. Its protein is CASSSAAGRPGANVLTF.

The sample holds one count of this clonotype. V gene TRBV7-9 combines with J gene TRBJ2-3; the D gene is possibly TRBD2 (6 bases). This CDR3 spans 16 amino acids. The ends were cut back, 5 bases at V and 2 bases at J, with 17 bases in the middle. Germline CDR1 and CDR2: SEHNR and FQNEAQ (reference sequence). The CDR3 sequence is CASSGGRTSLTDTQYF. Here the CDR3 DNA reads TGTGCCAGCAGCGGAGGGAGGACCAGCCTCACAGATACGCAGTATTTT.

CDR3 in DNA: TGTGCCAGCAGCTTTCCTAGCGGCTACGAGCAGTACTTC. It is translated as CASSFPSGYEQYF. This chain links TRBV7-9 with TRBJ2-7, with 7 bases aligning to TRBD2. V lost 3 bases to trimming and J lost 3 bases; unmatched junction nucleotides: 2. Per germline, CDR1 SEHNR and CDR2 FQNEAQ (reference sequence). The CDR3 runs 13 residues.

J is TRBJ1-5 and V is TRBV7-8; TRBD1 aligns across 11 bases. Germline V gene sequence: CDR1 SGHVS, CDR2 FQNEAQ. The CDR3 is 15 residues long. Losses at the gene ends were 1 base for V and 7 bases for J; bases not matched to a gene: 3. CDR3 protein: CASSLGGQGEQPQHF. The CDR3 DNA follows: TGTGCCAGCAGCTTAGGGGGACAGGGGGAACAGCCCCAGCATTTT.

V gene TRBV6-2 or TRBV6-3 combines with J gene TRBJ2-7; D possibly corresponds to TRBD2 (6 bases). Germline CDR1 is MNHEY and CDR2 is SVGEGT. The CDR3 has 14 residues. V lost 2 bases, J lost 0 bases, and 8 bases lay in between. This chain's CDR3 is CASSYAGLSYEQYF. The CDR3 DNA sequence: TGTGCCAGCAGTTACGCGGGGCTCTCCTACGAGCAGTACTTC.

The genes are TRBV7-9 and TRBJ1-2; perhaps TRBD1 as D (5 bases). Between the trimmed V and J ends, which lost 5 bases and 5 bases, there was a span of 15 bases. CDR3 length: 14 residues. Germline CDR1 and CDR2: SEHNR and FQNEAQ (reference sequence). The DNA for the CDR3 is TGTGCCAGCAGCCCTACCGGGACGGAATATGGCTACACCTTC. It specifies CASSPTGTEYGYTF.

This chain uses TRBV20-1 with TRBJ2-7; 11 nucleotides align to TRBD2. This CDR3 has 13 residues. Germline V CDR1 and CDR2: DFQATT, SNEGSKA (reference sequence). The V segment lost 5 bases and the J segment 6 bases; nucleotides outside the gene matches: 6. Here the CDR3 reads CSAGLAGISEQYF. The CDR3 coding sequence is TGCAGTGCTGGACTAGCGGGTATTAGCGAGCAGTACTTC.

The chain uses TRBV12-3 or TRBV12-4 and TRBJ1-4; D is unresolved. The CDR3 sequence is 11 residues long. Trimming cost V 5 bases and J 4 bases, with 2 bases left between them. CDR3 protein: CASSDNEKLFF. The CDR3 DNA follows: TGTGCCAGCAGTGATAATGAAAAACTGTTTTTT.

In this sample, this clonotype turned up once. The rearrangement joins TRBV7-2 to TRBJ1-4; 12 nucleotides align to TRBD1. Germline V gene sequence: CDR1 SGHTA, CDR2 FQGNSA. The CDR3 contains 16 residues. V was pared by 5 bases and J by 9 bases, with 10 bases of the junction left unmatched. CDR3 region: CASSTGTGGREKKLFF. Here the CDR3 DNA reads TGTGCCAGCAGCACCGGGACAGGGGGCAGAGAGAAAAAACTGTTTTTT.

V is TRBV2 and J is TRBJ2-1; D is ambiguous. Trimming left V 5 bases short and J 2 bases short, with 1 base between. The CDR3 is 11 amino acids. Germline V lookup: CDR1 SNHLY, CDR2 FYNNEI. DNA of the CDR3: TGTGCCAGCAGTCCCTACAATGAGCAGTTCTTC. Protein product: CASSPYNEQFF.

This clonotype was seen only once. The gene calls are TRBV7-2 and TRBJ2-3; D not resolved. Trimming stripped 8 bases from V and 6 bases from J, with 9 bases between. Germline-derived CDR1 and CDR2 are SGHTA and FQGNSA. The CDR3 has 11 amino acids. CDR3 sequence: CASRVMDTQYF. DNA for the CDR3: TGTGCCAGCCGAGTCATGGATACGCAGTATTTT.

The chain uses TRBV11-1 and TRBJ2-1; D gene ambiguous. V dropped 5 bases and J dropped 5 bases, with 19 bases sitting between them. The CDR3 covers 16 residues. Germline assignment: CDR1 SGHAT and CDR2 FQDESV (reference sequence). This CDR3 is CASSPRARFLDNEQFF. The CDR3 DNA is TGTGCCAGCAGCCCTCGAGCGAGATTTCTAGACAATGAGCAGTTCTTC. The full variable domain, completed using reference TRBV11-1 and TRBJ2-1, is EAEVAQSPRYKITEKSQAVAFWCDPISGHATLYWYRQILGQGPELLVQFQDESVVDDSQLPKDRFSAERLKGVDSTLKIQPAELGDSAMYLCASSPRARFLDNEQFFGPGTRLTVL.

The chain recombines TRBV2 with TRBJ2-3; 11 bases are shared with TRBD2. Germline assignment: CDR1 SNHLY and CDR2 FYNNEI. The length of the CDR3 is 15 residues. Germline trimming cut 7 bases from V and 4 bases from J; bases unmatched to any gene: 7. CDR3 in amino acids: CASNLLAGEADTQYF. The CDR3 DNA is TGTGCCAGCAACCTACTAGCGGGAGAAGCAGATACGCAGTATTTT.